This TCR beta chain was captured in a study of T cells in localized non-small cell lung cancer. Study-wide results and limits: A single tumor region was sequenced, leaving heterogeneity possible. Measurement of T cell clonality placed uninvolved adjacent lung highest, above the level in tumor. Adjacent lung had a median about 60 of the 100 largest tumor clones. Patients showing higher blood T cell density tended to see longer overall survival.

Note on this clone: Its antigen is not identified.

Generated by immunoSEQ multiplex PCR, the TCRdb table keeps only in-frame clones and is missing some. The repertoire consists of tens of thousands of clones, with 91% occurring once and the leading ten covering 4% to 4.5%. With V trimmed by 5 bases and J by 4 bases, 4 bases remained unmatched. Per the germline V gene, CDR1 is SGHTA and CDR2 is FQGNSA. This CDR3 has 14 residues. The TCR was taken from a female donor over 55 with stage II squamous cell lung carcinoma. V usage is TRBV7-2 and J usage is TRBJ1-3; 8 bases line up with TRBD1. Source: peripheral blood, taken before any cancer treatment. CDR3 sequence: CASSPRQGGNTIYF. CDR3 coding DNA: TGTGCCAGCAGCCCCCGACAGGGGGGAAACACCATATATTTT.